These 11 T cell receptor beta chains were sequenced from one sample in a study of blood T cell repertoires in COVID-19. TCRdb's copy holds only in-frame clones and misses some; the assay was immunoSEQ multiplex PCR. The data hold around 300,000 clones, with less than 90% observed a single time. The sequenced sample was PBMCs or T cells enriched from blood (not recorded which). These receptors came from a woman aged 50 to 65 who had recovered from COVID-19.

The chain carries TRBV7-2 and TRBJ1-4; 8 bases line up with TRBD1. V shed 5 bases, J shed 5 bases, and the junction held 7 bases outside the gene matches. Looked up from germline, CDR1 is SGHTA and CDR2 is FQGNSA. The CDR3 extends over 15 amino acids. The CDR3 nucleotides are TGTGCCAGCAGCCCTGACAGGGGTGGAAATGAAAAACTGTTTTTT. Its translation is CASSPDRGGNEKLFF.

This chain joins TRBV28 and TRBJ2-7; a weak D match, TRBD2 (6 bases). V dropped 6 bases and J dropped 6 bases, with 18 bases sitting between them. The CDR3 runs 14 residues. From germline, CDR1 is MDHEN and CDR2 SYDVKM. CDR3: CASRSTGEAPEQYF. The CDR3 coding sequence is TGTGCCAGCAGGTCGACGGGAGAGGCCCCCGAGCAGTACTTC. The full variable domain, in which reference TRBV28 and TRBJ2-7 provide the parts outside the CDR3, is DVKVTQSSRYLVKRTGEKVFLECVQDMDHENMFWYRQDPGLGLRLIYFSYDVKMKEKGDIPEGYSVSREKKERFSLILESASTNQTSMYLCASRSTGEAPEQYFGPGTRLTVT.

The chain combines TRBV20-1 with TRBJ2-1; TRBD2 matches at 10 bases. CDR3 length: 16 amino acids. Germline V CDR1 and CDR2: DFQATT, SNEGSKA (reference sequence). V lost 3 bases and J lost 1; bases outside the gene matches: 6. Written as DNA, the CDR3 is TGCAGTGCTAGTTTATCTAGCGGGAGATCCTACAATGAGCAGTTCTTC. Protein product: CSASLSSGRSYNEQFF.

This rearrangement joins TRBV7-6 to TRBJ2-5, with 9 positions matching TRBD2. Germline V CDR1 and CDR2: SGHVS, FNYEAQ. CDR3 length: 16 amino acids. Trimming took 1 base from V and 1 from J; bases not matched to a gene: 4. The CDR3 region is CASSLGATSGQETQYF. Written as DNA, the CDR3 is TGTGCCAGCAGCTTAGGGGCGACTAGCGGCCAAGAGACCCAGTACTTC.

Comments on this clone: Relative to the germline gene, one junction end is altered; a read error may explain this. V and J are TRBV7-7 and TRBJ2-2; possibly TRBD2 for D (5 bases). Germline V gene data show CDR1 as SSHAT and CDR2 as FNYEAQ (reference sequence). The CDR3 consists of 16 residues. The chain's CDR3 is CASSPRRLANTGELFF. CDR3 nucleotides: TGTGCTAGCAGCCCAAGGAGGCTAGCGAACACCGGGGAGCTGTTTTTT. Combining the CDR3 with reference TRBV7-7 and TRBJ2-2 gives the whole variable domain GAGVSQSPRYKVTKRGQDVTLRCDPISSHATLYWYQQALGQGPEFLTYFNYEAQPDKSGLPSDRFSAERPEGSISTLTIQRTEQRDSAMYRCASSPRRLANTGELFFGEGSRLTVL.

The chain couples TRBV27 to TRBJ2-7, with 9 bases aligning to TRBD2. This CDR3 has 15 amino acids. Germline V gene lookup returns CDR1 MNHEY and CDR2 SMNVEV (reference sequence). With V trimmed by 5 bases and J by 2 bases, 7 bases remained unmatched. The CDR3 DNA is TGTGCCAGCAGTCCAAGGACTAGCGTAACCTACGAGCAGTACTTC. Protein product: CASSPRTSVTYEQYF.

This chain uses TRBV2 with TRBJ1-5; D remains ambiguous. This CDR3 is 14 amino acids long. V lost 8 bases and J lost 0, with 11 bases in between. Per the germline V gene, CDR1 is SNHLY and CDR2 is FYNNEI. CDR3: CASLDIISNQPQHF. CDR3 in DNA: TGTGCCAGCTTAGACATTATTAGCAATCAGCCCCAGCATTTT.

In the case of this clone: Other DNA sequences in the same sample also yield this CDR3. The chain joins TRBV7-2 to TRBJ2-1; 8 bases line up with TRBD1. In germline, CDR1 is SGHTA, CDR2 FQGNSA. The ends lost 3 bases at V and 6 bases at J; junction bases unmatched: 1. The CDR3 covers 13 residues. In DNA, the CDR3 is TGTGCCAGCAGCTTCGACAGGGGCAATGAGCAGTTCTTC. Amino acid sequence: CASSFDRGNEQFF.

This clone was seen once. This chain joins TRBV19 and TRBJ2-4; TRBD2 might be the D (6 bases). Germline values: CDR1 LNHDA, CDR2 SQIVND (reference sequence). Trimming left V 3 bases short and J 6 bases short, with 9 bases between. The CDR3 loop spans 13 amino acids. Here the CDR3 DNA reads TGTGCCAGTAGTATGGTGGGGGGAAACATTCAGTACTTC. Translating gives CASSMVGGNIQYF.

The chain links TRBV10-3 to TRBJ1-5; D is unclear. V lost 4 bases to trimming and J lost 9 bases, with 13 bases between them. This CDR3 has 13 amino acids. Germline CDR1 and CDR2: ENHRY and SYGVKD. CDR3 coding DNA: TGTGCCATCAGTGGAGGTTCCGGGTGGCCCCAGCATTTT. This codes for CAISGGSGWPQHF.

In nucleotides, the CDR3 is TGTGCCAGCAGTGACCCATTTGCGGGAGGAGGAGAGACCCAGTACTTC. Translated, it gives CASSDPFAGGGETQYF. The genes are TRBV6-2 or TRBV6-3 and TRBJ2-5; TRBD2 aligns across 8 bases. The CDR3 sequence is 16 residues long. CDR1 is MNHEY, CDR2 SVGEGT, per germline. The trim removed 5 bases at V and 4 bases at J, leaving 12 bases unmatched.